This passage covers 20 T cell receptor beta chains from one sample sequenced in a study of follicular helper T cells after annual influenza vaccination. Time point specified: 2015-2016 season, 7 days after influenza vaccination. The repertoire was sequenced with immunoSEQ multiplex PCR; TCRdb's copy has only in-frame clones and lacks some. The sample gives around 500 clones, 70% to 85% of which show up once; roughly 5% is in the top ten. This specimen consisted of CXCR5+ CD38+ circulating T follicular helper cells from blood, obtained 7 days after influenza vaccination. Subset given: circulating Tfh, non-naive CD4+CXCR5+PD-1+ (ICOS+CD38+ or ICOS-CD38-). These receptors came from an adult who received the influenza vaccine.

As regards this clone: Because the CDR3 is missing its conserved closing phenylalanine or tryptophan, this is likely a read error. The chain recombines TRBV28 with TRBJ1-2; 7 bases fit TRBD1. The CDR3 is 15 amino acids. V dropped 2 bases and J dropped 3; count of bases not matched to a gene: 6. The germline gives CDR1 MDHEN, CDR2 SYDVKM. The CDR3 protein is CASSLKGGKYYGYTL. The CDR3 DNA reads TGTGCCAGCAGTTTAAAAGGGGGCAAATACTATGGCTACACCCTC.

The chain joins TRBV7-9 to TRBJ1-2, with a weak D call TRBD1 (5 bases). V shed 5 bases and J shed 7 bases, with 20 bases lying between them. The CDR3 is 15 amino acids. CDR1 is SEHNR, CDR2 FQNEAQ, per germline (reference sequence). CDR3 DNA: TGTGCCAGCAGCCTTATTGGCGGGGACCGAGGTGGCTACACCTTC. This gives the protein CASSLIGGDRGGYTF.

The chain combines TRBV7-9 with TRBJ1-4, with 11 bases fitting TRBD1. This CDR3 is built from 15 residues. Per germline, CDR1 SEHNR and CDR2 FQNEAQ (reference sequence). With 5 bases clipped from V and 5 bases from J, the junction kept 4 bases outside the gene matches. Here the CDR3 reads CASSPWTGGNEKLFF. Here the CDR3 DNA reads TGTGCCAGCAGCCCGTGGACAGGGGGCAATGAAAAACTGTTTTTT.

The V and J genes are TRBV5-4 and TRBJ1-2; a possible D gene is TRBD1 (5 bases). There are 14 residues in the CDR3. Trimming pared 0 bases from V and 6 bases from J, leaving 12 bases between. Germline CDR1 and CDR2: SGHNT and YYREEE (reference sequence). CDR3 in DNA: TGTGCCAGCAGCTTGGCGGGGCTCGGCGATGGCTACACCTTC. Protein: CASSLAGLGDGYTF.

The chain recombines TRBV28 with TRBJ1-5; D is undetermined. The V gene lost 5 bases and the J gene lost 0 bases, with 14 bases spanning the gap. Germline V CDR1 and CDR2: MDHEN, SYDVKM. The CDR3 extends over 16 amino acids. CDR3 protein: CASSGPPGYSNQPQHF. Written as DNA, the CDR3 is TGTGCCAGCAGTGGCCCGCCGGGGTATAGCAATCAGCCCCAGCATTTT.

The V and J genes are TRBV5-6 and TRBJ2-1; 8 bases line up with TRBD2. There are 15 residues in the CDR3. With V trimmed by 0 bases and J by 5 bases, 4 bases remained unmatched. The germline gives CDR1 SGHDT, CDR2 YYEEEE. CDR3 sequence reads: CASSLAAGADNEQFF. CDR3 nucleotides: TGTGCCAGCAGCTTGGCAGCGGGAGCCGACAATGAGCAGTTCTTC.

The chain is built from TRBV10-2 and TRBJ2-3; a possible D gene is TRBD2 (5 bases). Per the germline V gene, CDR1 is WSHSY and CDR2 is SAAADI. With 2 bases removed from V and 1 base from J, the gap between germline ends came to 7 bases. CDR3 length: 14 amino acids. The CDR3 loop is CASSEGLRTDTQYF. CDR3 coding DNA: TGCGCCAGCAGTGAGGGACTCCGCACAGATACGCAGTATTTT.

The chain has TRBV4-3 and TRBJ2-7, with D tentatively TRBD2 (5 bases). CDR1 is LGHNA, CDR2 YSLEER, per germline. The length of the CDR3 is 16 residues. V was clipped by 0 bases and J by 6 bases, with 18 bases between them. The CDR3 is CASSQEAVAGGGEQYF. The CDR3 DNA reads TGCGCCAGCAGCCAAGAAGCCGTGGCCGGAGGTGGCGAGCAGTACTTC.

The chain combines TRBV6-1 with TRBJ1-2; D unclear. V was cut by 0 bases and J by 5 bases, with 7 bases left in between. Germline CDR1 MNHNS, CDR2 SASEGT. The CDR3 has 13 amino acids. This chain's CDR3 is CASSEAGWYGYTF. In DNA, the CDR3 is TGTGCCAGCAGTGAAGCTGGCTGGTATGGCTACACCTTC.

The J gene is TRBJ1-2, the V gene TRBV27, with 8 bases that match TRBD1. Per the germline V gene, CDR1 is MNHEY and CDR2 is SMNVEV (reference sequence). The length of the CDR3 is 15 residues. The ends lost 2 bases at V and 5 bases at J; junction bases unmatched: 7. CDR3 sequence reads: CASSLTARGRYGYTF. The DNA of the CDR3 is TGTGCCAGCAGTTTAACCGCCAGGGGGCGGTATGGCTACACCTTC.

The chain couples TRBV29-1 to TRBJ2-1; D call uncertain. This CDR3 has 12 residues. Per germline, CDR1 SQVTM and CDR2 ANQGSEA. V shed 3 bases and J shed 4 bases, with 7 bases lying between them. For the CDR3, the DNA is TGCAGCGTTGAGGTGCAGTACAATGAGCAGTTCTTC. This encodes CSVEVQYNEQFF.

This chain joins TRBV28 and TRBJ2-7, with D possibly TRBD2 on 6 matching bases. Trimming cost V 3 bases and J 5 bases, with 14 bases left between them. This CDR3 comprises 14 residues. Germline V gives CDR1 MDHEN, CDR2 SYDVKM. As DNA, the CDR3 is TGTGCCAGCAGTTTTTTGGGGGGTCCAAACGAGCAGTACTTC. Amino acid sequence: CASSFLGGPNEQYF.

The chain uses TRBV27 and TRBJ1-5, with D possibly matching TRBD1 (5 bases). CDR3 size: 16 residues. Germline lookup yields CDR1 MNHEY and CDR2 SMNVEV (reference sequence). Trimming shortened V by 2 bases and J by 0 bases, and 11 bases separated the two germline ends. CDR3 residues: CASSLSWGNSNQPQHF. In DNA, the CDR3 is TGTGCCAGCAGTTTAAGTTGGGGGAATAGCAATCAGCCCCAGCATTTT.

The V and J genes are TRBV7-3 and TRBJ2-2, with 8 bases aligning to TRBD1. The CDR3 extends over 15 amino acids. Germline assignment: CDR1 SGHTA and CDR2 FQGTGA. J lost 6 bases, V lost 1 base, and 4 bases had no gene match. The CDR3: CASSLNSGGPGELFF. DNA for the CDR3: TGTGCCAGCAGCTTAAATTCAGGGGGCCCCGGGGAGCTGTTTTTT.

This chain uses TRBV27 with TRBJ2-1; 8 bases match TRBD1. The CDR3 loop spans 15 amino acids. The germline CDR1 and CDR2 sequences are MNHEY and SMNVEV (reference sequence). V shed 2 bases, J shed 4 bases, and the junction held 4 bases outside the gene matches. The CDR3 loop reads CASSLTGQEYNEQFF. CDR3 bases: TGTGCCAGCAGTTTAACGGGACAGGAATACAATGAGCAGTTCTTC.

This chain joins TRBV19 and TRBJ2-5; D is ambiguous. V was trimmed by 1 base and J by 0 bases, leaving 3 bases between them. CDR1 LNHDA and CDR2 SQIVND come from the germline V gene (reference sequence). The CDR3 has 13 amino acids. The CDR3 nucleotides are TGTGCCAGTAGTATAGCCCACCAAGAGACCCAGTACTTC. It codes for CASSIAHQETQYF.

The chain links TRBV10-1 to TRBJ2-1; 8 nucleotides agree with TRBD1. The CDR3 runs to 15 residues. CDR1 and CDR2 (germline): WNHNN, SYGVQD (reference sequence). The V and J ends lost 5 bases and 3 bases, in that order; junction bases with no gene match: 6. CDR3 protein: CASSSTGQVYNEQFF. In DNA, the CDR3 is TGCGCCAGCAGTTCTACGGGACAGGTCTACAATGAGCAGTTCTTC.

V gene TRBV2 combines with J gene TRBJ2-1; 11 bases are shared with TRBD2. J gave up 9 bases and V 4 bases, and 11 bases lay outside the gene matches. Germline V gene sequence: CDR1 SNHLY, CDR2 FYNNEI. The CDR3 contains 16 residues. CDR3 coding DNA: TGTGCCAGCAGTGGACCCCCGGCTAGCGGGAGGATTGAGCAGTTCTTC. Translation: CASSGPPASGRIEQFF.

This chain connects TRBV7-9 to TRBJ1-3; D not resolved. The CDR3 loop spans 14 amino acids. Trimming removed 0 bases from V and 4 bases from J, with 7 bases in between. Germline V CDR1 and CDR2: SEHNR, FQNEAQ (reference sequence). CDR3 sequence reads: CASSLASDGNTIYF. CDR3 DNA sequence: TGTGCCAGCAGCTTAGCCAGCGACGGAAACACCATATATTTT.

This clone was recorded only once. The chain employs TRBV7-2 and TRBJ1-2; unclear D gene. Germline-derived CDR1 and CDR2 are SGHTA and FQGNSA. V was shortened by 2 bases and J by 2 bases, with 6 bases between the two germline ends. The CDR3 totals 13 residues. CDR3 nucleotides: TGTGCCAGCAGCTTAAGGGTCAACTATGGCTACACCTTC. As protein: CASSLRVNYGYTF.